This TCR beta chain was retrieved from a study of CD8+CD57+ T cells in acquired aplastic anemia. This CDR3 spans 15 amino acids. The V segment lost 4 bases and the J segment 7 bases; nucleotides outside the gene matches: 12. Germline-derived CDR1 and CDR2 are LNHDA and SQIVND (reference sequence). Before being chosen for sequencing, patients had shown CD8+CD57+ cell expansion by flow cytometry. Genomic DNA constituted the template upon which TCR beta VDJ and CDR3 profiling was performed. Each CDR3 protein gets one entry after TCRdb re-called the reads with MiXCR. The sample lists 180,000 or so distinct CDR3 sequences; over 40% were seen once. Points on this clonotype: Its antigen is currently unknown.

Overall study findings and caveats: Around 27 sequences, all CD8+ CDR3, were shared between patients and controls.

The receptor comes from a human donor with aplastic anemia. The source material was sorted CD4+, CD8+, or CD8+CD57+ T cells (not recorded which) from PBMCs. The rearrangement links TRBV19 to TRBJ1-1; 7 bases match TRBD1. CDR3 protein: CASSRTGRGYNEAFF. The CDR3 nucleotides are TGTGCCAGTAGTAGGACAGGTCGAGGGTACAATGAAGCTTTCTTT.